This T cell receptor (beta chain) was sequenced in a study of blood T cell repertoires in COVID-19. Trimming took off 5 bases at V and 0 bases at J, with 8 bases between the two ends. CDR1 MNHEY and CDR2 SMNVEV come from the germline V gene (reference sequence). There are 15 residues in the CDR3. The repertoire was sequenced with immunoSEQ multiplex PCR; TCRdb's copy has only in-frame clones and lacks some. The data hold 250,000 to 300,000 clones, with about 91% observed a single time. The chain uses TRBV27 and TRBJ1-6; D is unresolved. The specimen was peripheral blood. The receptor was isolated from a woman aged 25-40 years who had recovered from COVID-19. In DNA form, the CDR3 reads TGTGCCAGCAGTAAAGACTACTCCTATAATTCACCCCTCCACTTT. It encodes CASSKDYSYNSPLHF.